Detailed here is one TCR beta chain. This entry belongs to a study of cytomegalovirus exposure and HLA in healthy donors. This CDR3 has 13 amino acids. The germline gives CDR1 SGHTA, CDR2 FQGNSA. V was shortened by 1 base and J by 5 bases, with 6 bases between the two germline ends. Use of 60 Vbeta and 13 Jbeta primers characterized the PCR. Libraries were prepared by immunoSEQ multiplex PCR; TCRdb keeps only in-frame clonotypes and omits some of them. Counted here are about 160,000 clones, around four fifths occurring once; the ten biggest clones make up 0.95% to 1.5%. This TCR came from a woman aged 45 to 65 in good health and CMV-seronegative. Material: PBMCs. The chain uses TRBV7-2 and TRBJ1-5; TRBD1 might be the D (5 bases). The CDR3 DNA follows: TGTGCCAGCAGCTTAGTAGGGGATCAGCCCCAGCATTTT. This encodes CASSLVGDQPQHF.